A single sample gave rise to the 25 T cell receptor beta chains below, sequenced in a study of blood T cell repertoires in COVID-19. Assay used: immunoSEQ multiplex PCR; TCRdb lists only in-frame clones, some missing. This sample has about 190,000 clones; 84% occur once, and the top ten carry under 4%. The specimen sequenced was PBMCs or T cells enriched from blood (not recorded which). Receptor source: a woman in her 30s who had been exposed to COVID-19.

The chain has TRBV4-1 and TRBJ1-6; a weak D match, TRBD1 (6 bases). The germline V gene has CDR1 MGHRA and CDR2 YSYEKL. This CDR3 region has 14 residues. Trimming took 0 bases from V and 10 from J, leaving 10 bases between them. In nucleotides, the CDR3 is TGCGCCAGCAGCCAAGACGAGGGGGTGTCACCCCTCCACTTT. This sequence encodes CASSQDEGVSPLHF.

The rearrangement joins TRBV27 to TRBJ1-5; D uncertain. Germline V lookup: CDR1 MNHEY, CDR2 SMNVEV (reference sequence). The CDR3 has 13 residues. V was cut by 3 bases and J by 0 bases, with 3 bases left in between. The CDR3 reads CASSFRSNQPQHF. The CDR3 region has the DNA TGTGCCAGCAGTTTTCGTAGCAATCAGCCCCAGCATTTT.

This chain connects TRBV7-3 to TRBJ2-1; no reliable D call. Per the germline V gene, CDR1 is SGHTA and CDR2 is FQGTGA. The CDR3 loop spans 14 amino acids. Trimming pared 3 bases from V and 4 bases from J, leaving 10 bases between. CDR3 amino acids: CASSFAAPYNEQFF. The CDR3, as DNA: TGTGCCAGCAGCTTTGCGGCCCCTTACAATGAGCAGTTCTTC.

Only a few counts were recorded for this clone. The V and J genes are TRBV25-1 and TRBJ1-3, with D perhaps TRBD1 (5 bases). The V and J ends lost 2 bases and 9 bases respectively, with 11 bases between them. The germline CDR1 and CDR2 sequences are MGHDK and SYGVNS. The CDR3 length is 13 residues. The CDR3 is CASSEERGTTIYF. The CDR3 nucleotides are TGTGCCAGCAGTGAAGAAAGGGGCACCACCATATATTTT.

This chain uses TRBV5-1 with TRBJ2-5; D ambiguous. The V gene lost 0 bases and the J gene lost 4 bases, with 10 bases spanning the gap. In germline, CDR1 is SGHRS, CDR2 YFSETQ. The length of the CDR3 is 14 residues. The CDR3 here is CASSLEGRPETQYF. CDR3 bases: TGCGCCAGCAGCTTGGAAGGCAGGCCAGAGACCCAGTACTTC.

V and J are TRBV4-2 and TRBJ1-1, with 8 bases lining up with TRBD1. The CDR3 runs to 18 residues. Trimming at V came to 1 base and at J to 4 bases, leaving 14 bases not matched to a gene. Germline loops: CDR1 LGHNA, CDR2 YNFKEQ. The chain's CDR3 is CASSQVGETGGRGTEAFF. In nucleotides, the CDR3 is TGTGCCAGCAGCCAAGTCGGGGAAACAGGGGGTCGCGGCACTGAAGCTTTCTTT.

V usage is TRBV28 and J usage is TRBJ2-5, with a weak D call TRBD2 (6 bases). The CDR3 consists of 15 residues. Trimming pared 3 bases from V and 5 bases from J, leaving 16 bases between. CDR1 MDHEN and CDR2 SYDVKM come from the germline V gene. This CDR3 is CASSFRLTSSETQYF. The DNA of the CDR3 is TGTGCCAGCAGTTTCCGCCTCACTAGCTCTGAGACCCAGTACTTC.

This clone was seen just once. This CDR3 fails to terminate in the conserved phenylalanine or tryptophan, so it likely reflects a read error. The DNA is omitted, as the CDR3 cannot be located on it reliably, and the CDR3 follows TCRdb's listing. The CDR3 loop is CSARGGQGLRN. This chain uses TRBV20-1 with TRBJ2-3; the listed D gene, TRBD1, was not tested against the DNA. Germline values: CDR1 DFQATT, CDR2 SNEGSKA (reference sequence). The CDR3 contains 11 residues when both ends are counted.

This chain connects TRBV7-6 to TRBJ2-3, with D perhaps TRBD2 (5 bases). V lost 1 base and J lost 2, with 10 bases in between. The CDR3 is 15 residues long. Germline-derived CDR1 and CDR2 are SGHVS and FNYEAQ. The CDR3 DNA reads TGTGCCAGCAGCTTAGATCGGAGGAACACAGATACGCAGTATTTT. Its translation is CASSLDRRNTDTQYF.

The V and J genes are TRBV12-5 and TRBJ2-2; the D gene is possibly TRBD1 (6 bases). This CDR3 contains 13 residues. The germline V gene has CDR1 LGHNT and CDR2 FRNRAP. V dropped 8 bases and J dropped 5 bases, with 12 bases sitting between them. In DNA form, the CDR3 reads TGTGCTAGTAACAGGGATGTAACCGGGGAGCTGTTTTTT. Its protein product is CASNRDVTGELFF. Together with reference TRBV12-5 and TRBJ2-2, the CDR3 gives the full variable domain: DARVTQTPRHKVTEMGQEVTMRCQPILGHNTVFWYRQTMMQGLELLAYFRNRAPLDDSGMPKDRFSAEMPDATLATLKIQPSEPRDSAVYFCASNRDVTGELFFGEGSRLTVL.

The V and J genes are TRBV10-1 and TRBJ1-1, with D hard to call. Germline values: CDR1 WNHNN, CDR2 SYGVQD (reference sequence). V shed 2 bases and J shed 5 bases, with 9 bases lying between them. The CDR3 sequence is 13 residues long. CDR3 nucleotides: TGCGCCAGCAGTGAGACTTTGTGGACTGAAGCTTTCTTT. Translated: CASSETLWTEAFF.

This CDR3 is CASSRTNSGNTIYF. CDR3 DNA: TGTGCCAGCAGCCGGACAAACTCTGGAAACACCATATATTTT. The chain has TRBV7-8 and TRBJ1-3, with a possible D match to TRBD1 (5 bases). The CDR3 is made up of 14 amino acids. Trimming took off 5 bases at V and 0 bases at J, with 8 bases between the two ends. The germline gives CDR1 SGHVS, CDR2 FQNEAQ.

This chain uses TRBV6-2 or TRBV6-3 with TRBJ1-5, with D possibly TRBD1 on 6 matching bases. With 7 bases removed from V and 5 bases from J, the gap between germline ends came to 18 bases. Germline V gene lookup returns CDR1 MNHEY and CDR2 SVGEGT. The CDR3 is made up of 15 amino acids. CDR3: CASTPLGGGDQPQHF. The CDR3 DNA is TGTGCCAGCACCCCCCTGGGAGGGGGGGATCAGCCCCAGCATTTT.

The CDR3 spells CASSRGGEAFF. In DNA, the CDR3 is TGTGCCAGCAGCCGGGGGGGAGAAGCTTTCTTT. V gene TRBV7-8 combines with J gene TRBJ1-1, with D maybe TRBD1 (5 bases). The CDR3 sequence is 11 residues long. V lost 5 bases and J lost 8, with 9 bases in between. CDR1 is SGHVS and CDR2 is FQNEAQ in the germline V gene.

J is TRBJ2-7 and V is TRBV5-4; 11 nucleotides agree with TRBD2. The CDR3 contains 16 residues. After removal of 3 bases from V and 3 bases from J, the junction contained 8 bases not matched to a gene. Germline V gives CDR1 SGHNT, CDR2 YYREEE (reference sequence). Here the CDR3 DNA reads TGTGCCAGCAGCTCGGGGGTACTAGCGGGGGACTACGAGCAGTACTTC. Protein sequence: CASSSGVLAGDYEQYF. Full variable domain (outside the CDR3, taken from reference TRBV5-4 and TRBJ2-7): ETGVTQSPTHLIKTRGQQVTLRCSSQSGHNTVSWYQQALGQGPQFIFQYYREEENGRGNFPPRFSGLQFPNYSSELNVNALELDDSALYLCASSSGVLAGDYEQYFGPGTRLTVT.

V gene TRBV9 combines with J gene TRBJ1-1; D perhaps matches TRBD1 (5 bases). CDR3 size: 17 residues. CDR1 and CDR2 (germline): SGDLS, YYNGEE. V shed 0 bases and J shed 4 bases, with 19 bases lying between them. CDR3 nucleotide sequence: TGTGCCAGCAGCGTAGCTCCTCAGGGATTTTTATCCACTGAAGCTTTCTTT. It translates to CASSVAPQGFLSTEAFF.

V usage is TRBV5-4 and J usage is TRBJ1-2; weak D call: TRBD1 (5 bases). The V end lost 4 bases, the J end lost 8 bases, and 15 bases lay between the germline ends. The CDR3 loop spans 13 amino acids. CDR1 and CDR2 from the germline V gene are SGHNT and YYREEE (reference sequence). The CDR3 spells CASSHVAGHGYTF. The CDR3 DNA reads TGTGCCAGCAGCCACGTGGCAGGGCACGGCTACACCTTC.

J is TRBJ1-1 and V is TRBV12-3 or TRBV12-4; TRBD1 agrees at 8 bases. V lost 5 bases and J lost 12; bases outside the gene matches: 11. CDR3 length: 13 amino acids. CDR3 residues: CASSKGTGWRTFF. The CDR3 DNA follows: TGTGCCAGCAGTAAAGGGACAGGATGGAGAACTTTCTTT.

This clone was counted a single time. The V call is TRBV10-1, the J call TRBJ2-7, with TRBD1 matching over 9 bases. There are 12 residues in the CDR3. The V segment lost 5 bases and the J segment 8 bases; nucleotides outside the gene matches: 4. Looked up from germline, CDR1 is WNHNN and CDR2 is SYGVQD (reference sequence). CDR3: CASSTGTGQQYF. CDR3 DNA: TGCGCCAGCAGTACCGGGACAGGGCAGCAGTACTTC.

This chain links TRBV6-2 or TRBV6-3 with TRBJ1-1; D not resolved. Germline V gene lookup returns CDR1 MNHEY and CDR2 SVGEGT. The CDR3 runs 14 residues. V gave up 7 bases and J gave up 1 base, with 13 bases separating them. CDR3 coding DNA: TGTGCCAGCACCCCTCAAAAACAGAACACTGAAGCTTTCTTT. Encoded protein: CASTPQKQNTEAFF.

About this clone itself: The sample carries other DNA sequences with the same CDR3. The gene calls are TRBV12-5 and TRBJ2-7; D is unresolved. The CDR3 is 12 amino acids. CDR1 LGHNT and CDR2 FRNRAP come from the germline V gene. Trimming shortened V by 1 base and J by 3 bases, and 4 bases separated the two germline ends. This CDR3 is CASGLDSYEQYF. The CDR3 bases are TGTGCTAGTGGTTTGGACAGCTACGAGCAGTACTTC.

This clone occurred once. The genes are TRBV5-5 and TRBJ1-5; 12 nucleotides match TRBD1. V lost 3 bases, J lost 2 bases, and 6 bases stayed unmatched. Germline V gene data show CDR1 as SGHKS and CDR2 as YYEKEE (reference sequence). This CDR3 spans 17 amino acids. The CDR3 coding sequence is TGTGCCAGCAGCTGGGGACAGGGGGCGCAGGGCAATCAGCCCCAGCATTTT. Translated: CASSWGQGAQGNQPQHF.

The J gene is TRBJ1-3, the V gene TRBV6-5; D might be TRBD1 (6 bases). Germline V gene lookup returns CDR1 MNHEY and CDR2 SVGAGI. V was clipped by 7 bases and J by 3 bases, with 13 bases between them. This CDR3 has 14 amino acids. The CDR3 loop reads CASKDRAFGNTIYF. CDR3 nucleotides: TGTGCCAGCAAGGACAGAGCCTTTGGAAACACCATATATTTT.

This chain connects TRBV6-5 to TRBJ2-7; 7 bases align to TRBD1. CDR1 is MNHEY, CDR2 SVGAGI, per germline. Trimming removed 0 bases from V and 5 bases from J; junction bases left unmatched: 7. The length of the CDR3 is 15 residues. CDR3 sequence reads: CASSYSRDRVNEQYF. The CDR3 DNA is TGTGCCAGCAGTTACTCCCGAGACAGGGTGAACGAGCAGTACTTC.

V gene TRBV6-5 combines with J gene TRBJ2-5, with 7 positions matching TRBD2. The CDR3 runs 15 residues. Unmatched junction bases numbered 4, after V lost 2 bases and J lost 1 base. Germline V gives CDR1 MNHEY, CDR2 SVGAGI. The CDR3 DNA sequence: TGTGCCAGCAGTTACACGGGGGGAACCCAAGAGACCCAGTACTTC. Translated: CASSYTGGTQETQYF.